Reported below is one TCR beta chain. The target antigen is unknown. V gave up 1 base and J gave up 5 bases; unmatched junction bases: 7. The germline gives CDR1 SGHNT, CDR2 YYREEE (reference sequence). The CDR3 runs 15 residues. The treatment here: roughly 20 received Ad26.COV2.S at low or high dose, single or two shots; 5 received placebo; per-sample allocation not given. Sampling occurred on day 63 after the first vaccine or placebo injection. At a Boston site, the person donating was an adult of 18-55 years. Expression of Wuhan-strain SARS-CoV-2 spike came from the Ad26 vector that formed the vaccine. The protocol was immunoSEQ multiplex PCR, while the TCRdb copy is restricted to in-frame clones and leaves out a portion. This sample carries about 350,000 clones, approximately 84% of them seen once, and the ten largest clones take around 3%. This record comes from a study of Ad26.COV2.S vaccination and SARS-CoV-2 variants.

Study findings and constraints: Vaccine recipients showed a spike-specific TCR breadth that was higher than in placebo recipients. The study found similar non-spike TCR breadth in vaccine and placebo recipients.

The sequencing here drew on peripheral blood, taken in a trial of Ad26.COV2.S vaccine versus placebo. The chain is built from TRBV5-4 and TRBJ2-5; 8 bases are shared with TRBD2. This clonotype originated in a person between 18 and 65 years old who received the Ad26.COV2.S COVID-19 vaccine or a placebo. The CDR3 reads CASSLKRESAETQYF. The CDR3 nucleotides read TGTGCCAGCAGCTTGAAGCGGGAGTCTGCGGAGACCCAGTACTTC.